Listed below are T cell receptor beta chains from one sample, sequenced in a study of T cell responses to AZD1222 COVID-19 vaccine. The repertoire was sequenced with immunoSEQ multiplex PCR; TCRdb's copy has only in-frame clones and lacks some. The sample lists a few hundred thousand clones, 85% to 95% occurring once. This sample comprised peripheral blood, obtained on day 0 of AZD1222 vaccination. These receptors came from an adult in good health. CDR3s include the opening cysteine and the closing phenylalanine or tryptophan. D genes are given only for firm matches. Clone size is stated in some rows and not others, as once, few, many or a class when expanded.

abundance	j_gene	v_gene	d_gene	CDR3aa	CDR3nt
-	TRBJ2-7	TRBV2	-	CASNLSGEREQYF	TGTGCCAGCAACCTTTCAGGGGAGCGCGAGCAGTACTTC
-	TRBJ1-2	TRBV7-9	-	CASSAGTGYGYTF	TGTGCCAGCAGCGCCGGGACGGGATATGGCTACACCTTC
-	TRBJ2-2	TRBV5-4	TRBD1	CASSLTGTGGGELFF	TGTGCCAGCAGCTTGACCGGGACAGGGGGCGGGGAGCTGTTTTTT
once	TRBJ1-1	TRBV3-1/TRBV3-2	-	CASSRANTEAFF	TGTGCCAGCAGCCGGGCGAACACTGAAGCTTTCTTT
-	TRBJ1-5	TRBV24-1	-	CATSAVGNQPQHF	TGTGCCACCAGTGCTGTCGGCAATCAGCCCCAGCATTTT
once	TRBJ2-1	TRBV5-4	TRBD1	CASSPGTGMDNEQFF	TGTGCCAGCAGCCCGGGGACAGGGATGGACAATGAGCAGTTCTTC
few	TRBJ1-6	TRBV28	-	CASSLQGLSTPLHF	TGTGCCAGCAGTCTCCAGGGCCTTTCGACACCCCTCCACTTT
once	TRBJ2-7	TRBV29-1	TRBD2	CSVDRVTSGRYEQYF	TGCAGCGTTGATAGGGTCACTAGCGGGAGATACGAGCAGTACTTC
-	TRBJ2-5	TRBV5-5	-	CASSFSGTTGKETQYF	TGTGCCAGCAGCTTCTCCGGGACCACGGGGAAAGAGACCCAGTACTTC
-	TRBJ2-7	TRBV5-4	TRBD2	CASRAGAAYEQYF	TGTGCCAGCAGGGCGGGAGCCGCCTACGAGCAGTACTTC